The clone carrying this TCR beta chain was recorded many times. Its antigen is currently unknown. This entry belongs to a study of regulatory T cells in long-lasting Graves disease. Study background: To qualify as persistent, Graves' disease required over 5 years of antithyroid drugs with positive TSH receptor antibodies. Study-wide findings and caveats: Newly diagnosed Graves' patients exceeded persistent ones in TCR diversity. Researchers examined only peripheral blood and not thyroid tissue. Patients with persistent disease showed a bias toward TRBV28, TRBJ1-2 and TRBJ2-5.

CDR1 and CDR2 (germline): MNHNS, SASEGT. This CDR3 region has 17 residues. V was shortened by 6 bases and J by 0 bases, with 20 bases between the two germline ends. Specified time point: persistent/refractory GD, antithyroid drugs over 5 years with positive TRAb. Making the TCR library involved RNA that had been extracted from PBMCs. Arm-PCR of CDR3 regions and iRepertoire HTBI primers were used to build TCR beta libraries. One entry per CDR3 protein, called by TCRdb with MiXCR from the multiplex PCR reads. The sample lists approximately 690,000 distinct CDR3 sequences, around 30% occurring once. Sequencing used peripheral blood mononuclear cells (PBMCs), obtained when the disease was refractory, from a patient treated with antithyroid drugs. The clonotype comes from a female donor with Graves disease. The chain employs TRBV6-1 and TRBJ1-1; weak D call: TRBD1 (6 bases). The CDR3 protein is CASRTGTFLSLNTEAFF. The CDR3, as DNA: TGTGCCAGCAGGACCGGGACATTCCTTTCCTTGAACACTGAAGCTTTCTTT.